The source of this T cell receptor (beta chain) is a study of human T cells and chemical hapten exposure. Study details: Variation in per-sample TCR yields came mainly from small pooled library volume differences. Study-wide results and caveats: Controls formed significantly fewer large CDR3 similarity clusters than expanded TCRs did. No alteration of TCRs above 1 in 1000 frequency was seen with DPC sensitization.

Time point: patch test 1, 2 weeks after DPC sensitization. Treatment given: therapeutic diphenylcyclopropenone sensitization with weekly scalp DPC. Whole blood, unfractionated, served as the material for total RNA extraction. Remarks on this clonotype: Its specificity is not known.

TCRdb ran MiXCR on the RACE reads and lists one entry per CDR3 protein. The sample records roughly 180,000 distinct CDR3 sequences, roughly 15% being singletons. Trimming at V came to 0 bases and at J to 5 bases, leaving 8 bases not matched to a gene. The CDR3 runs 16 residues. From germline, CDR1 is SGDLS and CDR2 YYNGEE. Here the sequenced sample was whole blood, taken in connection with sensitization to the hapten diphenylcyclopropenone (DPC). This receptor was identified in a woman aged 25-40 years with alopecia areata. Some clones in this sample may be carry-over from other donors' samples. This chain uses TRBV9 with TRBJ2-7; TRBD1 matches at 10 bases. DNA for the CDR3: TGTGCCAGCAGCGTAGGGTCCGGGACAGGGGTACACGAGCAGTACTTC. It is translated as CASSVGSGTGVHEQYF.